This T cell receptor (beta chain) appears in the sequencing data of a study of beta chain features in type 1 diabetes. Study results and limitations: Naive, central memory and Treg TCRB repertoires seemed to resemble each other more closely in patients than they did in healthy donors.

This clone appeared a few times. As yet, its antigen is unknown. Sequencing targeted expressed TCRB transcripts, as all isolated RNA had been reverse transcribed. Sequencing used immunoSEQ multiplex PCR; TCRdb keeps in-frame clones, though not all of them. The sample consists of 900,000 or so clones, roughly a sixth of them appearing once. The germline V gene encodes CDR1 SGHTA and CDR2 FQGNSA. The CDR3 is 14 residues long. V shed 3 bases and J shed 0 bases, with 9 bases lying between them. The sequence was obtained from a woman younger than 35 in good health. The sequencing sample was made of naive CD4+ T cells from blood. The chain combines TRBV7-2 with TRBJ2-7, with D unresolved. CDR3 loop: CASSFDTSSYEQYF. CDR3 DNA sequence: TGTGCCAGCAGCTTTGACACCAGCTCCTACGAGCAGTACTTC. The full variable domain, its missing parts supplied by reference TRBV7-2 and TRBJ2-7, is GAGVSQSPSNKVTEKGKDVELRCDPISGHTALYWYRQSLGQGLEFLIYFQGNSAPDKSGLPSDRFSAERTGGSVSTLTIQRTQQEDSAVYLCASSFDTSSYEQYFGPGTRLTVT.